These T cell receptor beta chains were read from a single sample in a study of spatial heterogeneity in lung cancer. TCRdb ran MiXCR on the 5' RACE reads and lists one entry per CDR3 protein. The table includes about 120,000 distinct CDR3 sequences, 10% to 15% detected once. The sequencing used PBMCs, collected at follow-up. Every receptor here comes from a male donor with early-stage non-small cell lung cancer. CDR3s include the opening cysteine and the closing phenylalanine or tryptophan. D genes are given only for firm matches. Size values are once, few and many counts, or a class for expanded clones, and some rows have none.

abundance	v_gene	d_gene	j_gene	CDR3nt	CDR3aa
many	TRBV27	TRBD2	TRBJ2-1	TGTGCCAGCAGTTTATTCGGGGGGGCCTACAATGAGCAGTTCTTC	CASSLFGGAYNEQFF
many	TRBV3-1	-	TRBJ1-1	TGTGCCAGCAGCCAAAACGGAATTGCCGTTTTCTTT	CASSQNGIAVFF
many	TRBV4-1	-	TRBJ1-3	TGCGCCAGCAGCCAAGACAGCTTTCTAGACACCATATATTTT	CASSQDSFLDTIYF
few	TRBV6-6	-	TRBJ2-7	TGTGCCAGCAGCAACGATCGGGGCCCTTCCTACGAGCAGTACTTC	CASSNDRGPSYEQYF
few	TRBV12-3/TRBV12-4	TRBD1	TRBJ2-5	TGTGCCAGCAGTCCAGGGACAGGGACCGGGGAGACCCAGTACTTC	CASSPGTGTGETQYF
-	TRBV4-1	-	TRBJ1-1	TGCGCCAGCAGCCAAGATCGAGACAGGCCCTTTTTTGAAGCTTTCTTT	CASSQDRDRPFFEAFF
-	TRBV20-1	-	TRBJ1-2	TGCAGTGCCCCCGCGGCGGGTTATCGGAGCTACACCTTC	CSAPAAGYRSYTF
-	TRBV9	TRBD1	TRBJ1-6	TGTGCCAGCAGCGTAGCGGCAGGGGGGTCCACCCTCCACTTT	CASSVAAGGSTLHF
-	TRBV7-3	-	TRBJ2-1	TGTGCCAGCAGCCCCCTTCCTGGCTCCTACAATGAGCAGTTCTTC	CASSPLPGSYNEQFF
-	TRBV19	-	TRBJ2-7	TGTGCCAGTAGCTTTTCACAGGGTTTAACCTACGAGCAGTACTTC	CASSFSQGLTYEQYF
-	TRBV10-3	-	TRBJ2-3	TGTGCCATCACCAAGGGTCAGGGCACAGATACGCAGTATTTT	CAITKGQGTDTQYF
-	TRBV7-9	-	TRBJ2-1	TGTGCCAGCAGTCGAACGGACAGCGGTTGGAATGAGCAGTTCTTC	CASSRTDSGWNEQFF
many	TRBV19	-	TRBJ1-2	TGTGCCAGTAGTATAAACTCCTATGGCTACACCTTC	CASSINSYGYTF
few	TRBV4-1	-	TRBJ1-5	TGCGCCAGCAGCCAAGATTTGGTACAGCCCCAGCATTTT	CASSQDLVQPQHF
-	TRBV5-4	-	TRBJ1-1	TGTGCCGTTTCTAAGGGGCGTTACACTGAAGCTTTCTTT	CAVSKGRYTEAFF
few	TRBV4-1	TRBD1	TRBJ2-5	TGCGCCAGCAGACCCGGGACAGGCCCTGGGACCCAGTACTTC	CASRPGTGPGTQYF
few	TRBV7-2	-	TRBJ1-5	TGTGCCAGCAGCTTAGATACAGGGACGGGTCAGCCCCAGCATTTT	CASSLDTGTGQPQHF
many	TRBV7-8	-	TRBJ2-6	TGTGCCGCCTCGGACGGGGCTTCAACTACTGGGGCCAACGTCCTGACTTTC	CAASDGASTTGANVLTF
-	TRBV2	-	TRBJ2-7	TGTGCCAGCAGTGTAAGTACCGAGCAGTACTTC	CASSVSTEQYF
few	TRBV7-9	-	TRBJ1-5	TGTGCCAGCAGCTATGAGTCCAATCAGCCCCAGCATTTT	CASSYESNQPQHF
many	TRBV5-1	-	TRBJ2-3	TGCGCCAGCAGCTTACAGGGAGATACGCAGTATTTT	CASSLQGDTQYF
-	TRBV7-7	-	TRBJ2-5	TGTGCTAGCAGCACGGGACACCAAGAGACCCAGTACTTC	CASSTGHQETQYF
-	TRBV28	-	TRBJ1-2	TGTGCCAGCAGTCTGAAAGCTAACTATGGCTACACCTTC	CASSLKANYGYTF
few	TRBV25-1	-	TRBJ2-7	TGTGCCAGCAGTGACGACAGGCAGAGCTCCTACGAGCAGTACTTC	CASSDDRQSSYEQYF
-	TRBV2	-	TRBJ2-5	TGTGCCAGCATCCCCGGGTACCAAGAGACCCAGTACTTC	CASIPGYQETQYF
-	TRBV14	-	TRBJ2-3	TGTGCCAGCAGCCAAGATTTTCGGCGGGGAGCAGATACGCAGTATTTT	CASSQDFRRGADTQYF
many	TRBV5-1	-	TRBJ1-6	TGCGCCAGCAGCGCCTTAGACAGGCGAAGCTCCTATAATTCACCCCTCCACTTT	CASSALDRRSSYNSPLHF
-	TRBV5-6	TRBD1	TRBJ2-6	TGTGCCAGCAGCTTGGGACAGGGTAACTCTGGGGCCAACGTCCTGACTTTC	CASSLGQGNSGANVLTF
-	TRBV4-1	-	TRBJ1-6	TGCGCCAGCAGCCAAGAGACCTCCTATAATTCACCCCTCCACTTT	CASSQETSYNSPLHF
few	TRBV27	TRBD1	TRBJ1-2	TGTGCCAGGAGAACAGGGGTATATGGCTACACCTTC	CARRTGVYGYTF
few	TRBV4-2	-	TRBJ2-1	TGTGCCAGCAGCCAAGCCTCCTACAATGAGCAGTTCTTC	CASSQASYNEQFF
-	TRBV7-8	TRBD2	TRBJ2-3	TGTGCCAGCAATTTACTAGCGGGGGCCACCGGAGATACGCAGTATTTT	CASNLLAGATGDTQYF
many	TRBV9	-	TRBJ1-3	TGTGCCAGCAGCTCCTCCGGCGGCTCCTCTGGAAACACCATATATTTT	CASSSSGGSSGNTIYF
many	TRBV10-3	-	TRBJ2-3	TGTGCCATCAGTGAGTCGGGTAGGGGGTACACAGATACGCAGTATTTT	CAISESGRGYTDTQYF
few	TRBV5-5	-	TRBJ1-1	TGTGCCAGCAGCTTACACGGCGGAGGCACTGAAGCTTTCTTT	CASSLHGGGTEAFF
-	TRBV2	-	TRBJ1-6	TGTGCCAGCAGTTCTCTACCGGGCCAGGTCGATTCACCCCTCCACTTT	CASSSLPGQVDSPLHF
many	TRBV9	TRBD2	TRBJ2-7	TGTGCCAGCAGCGCCCTTGGCAGCGGGGGGACCTACGAGCAGTACTTC	CASSALGSGGTYEQYF
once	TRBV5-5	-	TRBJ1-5	TGTGCCAGCAGCTTGAGTCAGCTCAATCAGCCCCAGCATTTT	CASSLSQLNQPQHF
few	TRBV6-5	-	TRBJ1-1	TGTGCCAGCAGTTACTCACTTAGGAGGGCGAACACTGAAGCTTTCTTT	CASSYSLRRANTEAFF
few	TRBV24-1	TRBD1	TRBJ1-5	TGTGCCACCAGTGATACAGGGGGCTGGAATCAGCCCCAGCATTTT	CATSDTGGWNQPQHF
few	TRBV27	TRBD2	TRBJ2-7	TGTGCCAGCAGTTTTTTAGGGACTAGGGGCGGAGAGCAGTACTTC	CASSFLGTRGGEQYF